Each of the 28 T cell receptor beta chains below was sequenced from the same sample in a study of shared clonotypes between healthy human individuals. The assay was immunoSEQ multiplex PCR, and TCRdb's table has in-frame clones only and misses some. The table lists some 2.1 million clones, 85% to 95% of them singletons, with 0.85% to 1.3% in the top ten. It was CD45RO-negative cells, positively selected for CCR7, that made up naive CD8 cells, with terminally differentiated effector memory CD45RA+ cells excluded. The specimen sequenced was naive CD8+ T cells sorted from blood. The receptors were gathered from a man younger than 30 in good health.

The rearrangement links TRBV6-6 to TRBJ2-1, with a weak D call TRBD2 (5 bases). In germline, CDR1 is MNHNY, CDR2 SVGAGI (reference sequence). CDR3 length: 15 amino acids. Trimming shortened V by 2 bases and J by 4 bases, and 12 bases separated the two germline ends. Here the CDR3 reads CASSYEGLTYNEQFF. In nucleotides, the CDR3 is TGTGCCAGCAGTTACGAAGGACTTACATACAATGAGCAGTTCTTC.

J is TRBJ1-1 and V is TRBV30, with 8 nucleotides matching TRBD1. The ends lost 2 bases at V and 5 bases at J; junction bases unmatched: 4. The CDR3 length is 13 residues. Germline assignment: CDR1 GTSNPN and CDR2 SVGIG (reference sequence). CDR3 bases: TGTGCCTGGAGTCCGGACAGGGAGACTGAAGCTTTCTTT. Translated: CAWSPDRETEAFF.

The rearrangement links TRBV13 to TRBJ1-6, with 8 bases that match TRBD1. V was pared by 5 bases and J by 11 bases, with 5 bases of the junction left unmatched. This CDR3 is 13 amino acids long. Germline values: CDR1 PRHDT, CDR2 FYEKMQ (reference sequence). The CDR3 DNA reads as TGTGCCAGCAGCCCAGGACAGGGTCCACCCCTCCACTTT. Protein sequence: CASSPGQGPPLHF. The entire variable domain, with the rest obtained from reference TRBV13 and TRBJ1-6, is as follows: AAGVIQSPRHLIKEKRETATLKCYPIPRHDTVYWYQQGPGQDPQFLISFYEKMQSDKGSIPDRFSAQQFSDYHSELNMSSLELGDSALYFCASSPGQGPPLHFGNGTRLTVT.

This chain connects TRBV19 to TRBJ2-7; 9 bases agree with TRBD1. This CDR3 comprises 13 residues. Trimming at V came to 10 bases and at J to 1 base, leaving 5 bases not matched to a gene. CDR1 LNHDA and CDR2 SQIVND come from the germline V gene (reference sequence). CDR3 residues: CATEDRGSYEQYF. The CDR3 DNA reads TGTGCCACTGAGGACAGGGGATCCTACGAGCAGTACTTC.

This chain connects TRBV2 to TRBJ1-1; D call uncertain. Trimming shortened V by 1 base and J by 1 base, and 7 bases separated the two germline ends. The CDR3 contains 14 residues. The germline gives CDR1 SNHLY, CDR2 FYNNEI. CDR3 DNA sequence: TGTGCCAGCAGTGAAGTACAGACGAACACTGAAGCTTTCTTT. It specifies CASSEVQTNTEAFF.

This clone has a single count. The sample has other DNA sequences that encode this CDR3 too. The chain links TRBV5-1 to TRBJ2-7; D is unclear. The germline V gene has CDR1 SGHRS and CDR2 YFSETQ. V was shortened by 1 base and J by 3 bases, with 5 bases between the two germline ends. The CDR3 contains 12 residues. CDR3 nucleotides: TGCGCCAGCAGCTTGTCCGGCTACGAGCAGTACTTC. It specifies CASSLSGYEQYF.

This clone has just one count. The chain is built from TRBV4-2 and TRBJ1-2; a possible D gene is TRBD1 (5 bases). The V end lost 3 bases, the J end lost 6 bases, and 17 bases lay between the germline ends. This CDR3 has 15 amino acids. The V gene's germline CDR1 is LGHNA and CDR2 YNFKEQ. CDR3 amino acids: CASSQETGAGDGYTF. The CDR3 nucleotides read TGTGCCAGCAGCCAGGAGACTGGGGCCGGGGATGGCTACACCTTC.

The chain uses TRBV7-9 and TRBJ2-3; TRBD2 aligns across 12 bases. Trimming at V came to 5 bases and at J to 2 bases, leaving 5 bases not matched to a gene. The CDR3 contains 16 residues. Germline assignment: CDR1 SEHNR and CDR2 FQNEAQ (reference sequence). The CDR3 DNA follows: TGTGCCAGCAGCCCCGGACTAGCGGGAAACACAGATACGCAGTATTTT. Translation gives CASSPGLAGNTDTQYF.

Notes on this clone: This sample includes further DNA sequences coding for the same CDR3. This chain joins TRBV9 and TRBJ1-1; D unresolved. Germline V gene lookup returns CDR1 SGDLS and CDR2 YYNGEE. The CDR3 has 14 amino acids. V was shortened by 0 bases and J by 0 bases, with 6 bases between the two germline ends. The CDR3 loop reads CASSVGPLNTEAFF. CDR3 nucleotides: TGTGCCAGCAGCGTAGGTCCATTGAACACTGAAGCTTTCTTT.

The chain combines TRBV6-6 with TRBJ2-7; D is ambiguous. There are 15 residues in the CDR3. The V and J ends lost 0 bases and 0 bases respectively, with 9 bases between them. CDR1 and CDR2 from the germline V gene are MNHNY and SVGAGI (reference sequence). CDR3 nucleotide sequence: TGTGCCAGCAGTTACTCGAGTATAGCCTCCTACGAGCAGTACTTC. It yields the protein CASSYSSIASYEQYF.

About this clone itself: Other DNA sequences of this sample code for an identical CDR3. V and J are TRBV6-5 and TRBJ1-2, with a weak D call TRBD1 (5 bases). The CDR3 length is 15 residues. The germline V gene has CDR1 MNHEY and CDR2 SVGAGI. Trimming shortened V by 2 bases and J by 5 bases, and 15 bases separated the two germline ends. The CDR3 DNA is TGTGCCAGCAGTTACGGCGCAGGGCCCCATTATGGCTACACCTTC. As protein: CASSYGAGPHYGYTF.

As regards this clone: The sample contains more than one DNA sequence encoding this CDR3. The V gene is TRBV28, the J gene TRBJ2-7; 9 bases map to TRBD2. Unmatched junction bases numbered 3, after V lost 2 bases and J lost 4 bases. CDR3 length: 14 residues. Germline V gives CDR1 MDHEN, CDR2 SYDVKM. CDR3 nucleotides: TGTGCCAGCAGTTTACTAGCGGGGAGTTACGAGCAGTACTTC. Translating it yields CASSLLAGSYEQYF.

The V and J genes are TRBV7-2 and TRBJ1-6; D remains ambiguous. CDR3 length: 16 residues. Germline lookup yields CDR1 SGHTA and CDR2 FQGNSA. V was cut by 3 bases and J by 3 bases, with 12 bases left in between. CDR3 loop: CASSFGTEVYNSPLHF. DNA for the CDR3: TGTGCCAGCAGCTTTGGTACCGAGGTCTATAATTCACCCCTCCACTTT.

The CDR3, as DNA: TGTGCCAGCAGCTTAATATTGGGCGGGGAGCTGTTTTTT. It translates to CASSLILGGELFF. The chain combines TRBV7-9 with TRBJ2-2; D is unclear. Trimming pared 2 bases from V and 7 bases from J, leaving 8 bases between. There are 13 residues in the CDR3. Germline CDR1 reads SEHNR; CDR2 reads FQNEAQ (reference sequence).

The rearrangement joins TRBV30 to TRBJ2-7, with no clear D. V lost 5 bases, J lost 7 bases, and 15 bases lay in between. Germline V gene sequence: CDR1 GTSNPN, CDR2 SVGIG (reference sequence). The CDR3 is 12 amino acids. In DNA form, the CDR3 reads TGTGCCTGGGTGGGAATAAGAGCGGAGCAGTACTTC. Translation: CAWVGIRAEQYF.

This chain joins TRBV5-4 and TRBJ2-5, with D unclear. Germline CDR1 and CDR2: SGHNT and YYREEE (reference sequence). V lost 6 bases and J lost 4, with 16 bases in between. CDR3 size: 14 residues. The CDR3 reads CASTIGPHGETQYF. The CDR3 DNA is TGTGCCAGCACGATCGGGCCCCACGGAGAGACCCAGTACTTC.

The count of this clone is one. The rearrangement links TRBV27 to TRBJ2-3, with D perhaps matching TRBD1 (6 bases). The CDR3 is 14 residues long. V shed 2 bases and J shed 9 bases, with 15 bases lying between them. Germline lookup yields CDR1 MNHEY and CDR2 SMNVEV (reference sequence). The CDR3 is CASSLGTPGWTQYF. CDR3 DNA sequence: TGTGCCAGCAGTTTAGGGACACCCGGGTGGACGCAGTATTTT.

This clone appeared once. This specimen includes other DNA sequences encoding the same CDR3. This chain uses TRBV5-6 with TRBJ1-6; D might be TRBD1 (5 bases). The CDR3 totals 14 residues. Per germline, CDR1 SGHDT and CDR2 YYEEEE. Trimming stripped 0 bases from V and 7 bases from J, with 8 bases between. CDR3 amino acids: CASSLGGGNSPLHF. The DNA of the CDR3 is TGTGCCAGCAGCTTGGGTGGGGGGAATTCACCCCTCCACTTT. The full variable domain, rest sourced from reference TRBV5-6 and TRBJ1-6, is DAGVTQSPTHLIKTRGQQVTLRCSPKSGHDTVSWYQQALGQGPQFIFQYYEEEERQRGNFPDRFSGHQFPNYSSELNVNALLLGDSALYLCASSLGGGNSPLHFGNGTRLTVT.

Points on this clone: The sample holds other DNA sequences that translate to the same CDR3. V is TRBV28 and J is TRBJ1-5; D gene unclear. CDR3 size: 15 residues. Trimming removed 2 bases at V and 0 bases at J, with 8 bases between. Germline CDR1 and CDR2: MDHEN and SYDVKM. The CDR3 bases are TGTGCCAGCAGTTTAAGCGGGCTTAGCAATCAGCCCCAGCATTTT. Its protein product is CASSLSGLSNQPQHF. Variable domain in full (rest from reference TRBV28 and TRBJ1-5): DVKVTQSSRYLVKRTGEKVFLECVQDMDHENMFWYRQDPGLGLRLIYFSYDVKMKEKGDIPEGYSVSREKKERFSLILESASTNQTSMYLCASSLSGLSNQPQHFGDGTRLSIL.

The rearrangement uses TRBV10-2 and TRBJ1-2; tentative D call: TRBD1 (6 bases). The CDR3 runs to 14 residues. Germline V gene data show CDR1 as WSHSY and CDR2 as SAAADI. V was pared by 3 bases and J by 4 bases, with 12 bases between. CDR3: CASSDGGSTYGYTF. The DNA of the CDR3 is TGCGCCAGCAGTGACGGGGGCTCCACCTATGGCTACACCTTC.

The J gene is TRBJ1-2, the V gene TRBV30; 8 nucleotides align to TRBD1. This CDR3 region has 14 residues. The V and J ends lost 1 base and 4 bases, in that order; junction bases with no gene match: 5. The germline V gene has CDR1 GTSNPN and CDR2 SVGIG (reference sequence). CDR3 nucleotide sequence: TGTGCCTGGAGTGCGGCAGGGGGCGGCTATGGCTACACCTTC. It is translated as CAWSAAGGGYGYTF. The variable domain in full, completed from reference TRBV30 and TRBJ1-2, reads SQTIHQWPATLVQPVGSPLSLECTVEGTSNPNLYWYRQAAGRGLQLLFYSVGIGQISSEVPQNLSASRPQDRQFILSSKKLLLSDSGFYLCAWSAAGGGYGYTFGSGTRLTVV.

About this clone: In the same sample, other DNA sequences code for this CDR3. CDR3 amino acids: CAWSVGGGNEQFF. CDR3 DNA: TGTGCCTGGAGTGTTGGTGGAGGGAATGAGCAGTTCTTC. The V and J genes are TRBV30 and TRBJ2-1; TRBD2 might be the D (6 bases). CDR3 length equals 13 residues. The germline V gene has CDR1 GTSNPN and CDR2 SVGIG (reference sequence). Trimming removed 0 bases at V and 7 bases at J, with 10 bases between.

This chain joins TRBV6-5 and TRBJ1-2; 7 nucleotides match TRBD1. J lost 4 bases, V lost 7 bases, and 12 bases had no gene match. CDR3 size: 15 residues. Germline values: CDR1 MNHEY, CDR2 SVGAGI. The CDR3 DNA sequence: TGTGCCAGCACCCTAAATGGCGAGGGGGCCTATGGCTACACCTTC. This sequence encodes CASTLNGEGAYGYTF.

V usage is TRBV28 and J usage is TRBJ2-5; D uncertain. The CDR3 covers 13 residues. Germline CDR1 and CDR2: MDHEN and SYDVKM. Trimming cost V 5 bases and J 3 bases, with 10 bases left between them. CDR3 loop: CASSPFFEETQYF. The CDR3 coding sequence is TGTGCCAGCAGTCCTTTTTTCGAAGAGACCCAGTACTTC.

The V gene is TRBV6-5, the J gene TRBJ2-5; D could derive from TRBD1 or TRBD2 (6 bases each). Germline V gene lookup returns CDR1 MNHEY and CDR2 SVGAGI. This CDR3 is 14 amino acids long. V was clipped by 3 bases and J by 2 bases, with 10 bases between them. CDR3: CASSYTGAQETQYF. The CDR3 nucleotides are TGTGCCAGCAGTTATACGGGGGCTCAAGAGACCCAGTACTTC.

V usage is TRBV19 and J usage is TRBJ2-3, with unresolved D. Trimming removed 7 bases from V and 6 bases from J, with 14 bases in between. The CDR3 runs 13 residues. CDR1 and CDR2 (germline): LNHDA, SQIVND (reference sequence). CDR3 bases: TGTGCCAGTATTCAAAGGCTCGGGGATACGCAGTATTTT. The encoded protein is CASIQRLGDTQYF.

The DNA of the CDR3 is TGCGCCAGCAGCTACTCGACAGGGGCCACAGATACGCAGTATTTT. Its protein product is CASSYSTGATDTQYF. The chain recombines TRBV5-1 with TRBJ2-3; TRBD1 agrees at 8 bases. V was pared by 3 bases and J by 2 bases, with 5 bases of the junction left unmatched. This CDR3 spans 15 amino acids. Germline CDR1 is SGHRS and CDR2 is YFSETQ. Complete variable domain (other parts from reference TRBV5-1 and TRBJ2-3): KAGVTQTPRYLIKTRGQQVTLSCSPISGHRSVSWYQQTPGQGLQFLFEYFSETQRNKGNFPGRFSGRQFSNSRSEMNVSTLELGDSALYLCASSYSTGATDTQYFGPGTRLTVL.

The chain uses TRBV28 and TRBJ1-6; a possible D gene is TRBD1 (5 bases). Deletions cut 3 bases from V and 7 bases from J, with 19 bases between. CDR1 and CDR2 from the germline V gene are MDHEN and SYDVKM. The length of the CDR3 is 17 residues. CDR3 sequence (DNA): TGTGCCAGCAGTTTTTTGCACCCCGACAGACCGAATTCACCCCTCCACTTT. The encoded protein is CASSFLHPDRPNSPLHF.